This T cell receptor beta chain was identified in a study of OX40 agonist ivuxolimab in advanced cancers. Background on the study: Every 2 weeks, ivuxolimab was infused into the patients intravenously at between 0.01 and 10 mg/kg.

The germline CDR1 and CDR2 sequences are SEHNR and FQNEAQ (reference sequence). The V gene lost 5 bases and the J gene lost 9 bases, with 17 bases spanning the gap. This CDR3 is 14 amino acids long. General observations from the study: At 0.1 to 3.0 mg/kg and by week 6, clonal expansion occurred in CD4+ and CD8+ blood T cells.

Worth noting for this clone: The antigen remains undetermined.

The assay was immunoSEQ multiplex PCR, and TCRdb's table has in-frame clones only and misses some. The data show tens of thousands of clones, with 89% seen just once and 12% held by the top ten. Sequences were derived from CD4+ or CD8+ T cells sorted from blood, sampled in a trial of the OX40 agonist ivuxolimab. This TCR was recovered from an adult with an advanced solid tumor such as melanoma, head and neck, liver or kidney cancer. This chain links TRBV7-9 with TRBJ2-1, with a tentative D call TRBD2 (9 bases). The CDR3 bases are TGTGCCAGCAGCACAGGGGGACTAGCCGTTGAGCAGTTCTTC. It codes for CASSTGGLAVEQFF.